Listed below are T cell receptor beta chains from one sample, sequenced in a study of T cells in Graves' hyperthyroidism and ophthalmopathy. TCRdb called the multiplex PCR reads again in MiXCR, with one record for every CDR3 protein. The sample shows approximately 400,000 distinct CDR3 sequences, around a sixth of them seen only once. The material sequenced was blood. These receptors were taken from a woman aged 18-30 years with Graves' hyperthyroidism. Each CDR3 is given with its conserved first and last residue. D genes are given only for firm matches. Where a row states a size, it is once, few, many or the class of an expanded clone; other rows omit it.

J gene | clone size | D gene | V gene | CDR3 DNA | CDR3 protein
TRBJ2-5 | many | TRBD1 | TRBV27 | TGTGCCAGCAGAAGGACAGGGGGGGAGACCCAGTACTTC | CASRRTGGETQYF
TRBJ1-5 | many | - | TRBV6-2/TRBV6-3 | TGTGCCAGCAGTCGAGCAGGGATGCAGCCCCAGCATTTT | CASSRAGMQPQHF
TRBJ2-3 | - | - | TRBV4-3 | TGCGCCAGCAGCCACCTCCTGGCGGGGGCGGACACGCAGTATTTT | CASSHLLAGADTQYF
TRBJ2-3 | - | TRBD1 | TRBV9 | TGTGCCAGCAACGTTGGACAGGGGGATGGAGATACGCAGTATTTT | CASNVGQGDGDTQYF
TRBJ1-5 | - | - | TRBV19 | TGTGCCAGTGAGAAGGGGACCATGGGCAATCAGCCCCAGCATTTT | CASEKGTMGNQPQHF
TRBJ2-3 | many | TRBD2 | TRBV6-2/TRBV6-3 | TGTGCCAGCAGTTACTCAAGCGGGGATTACACAGATACGCAGTATTTT | CASSYSSGDYTDTQYF
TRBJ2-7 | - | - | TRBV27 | TGTGCCAGCAGTTTAAGGGGCGCGGCAACCTACGAGCAGTACTTC | CASSLRGAATYEQYF
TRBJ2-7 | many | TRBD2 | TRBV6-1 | TGTGCCAGCAGTAATCCTAGCGGGAACTCCTACGAGCAGTACTTC | CASSNPSGNSYEQYF
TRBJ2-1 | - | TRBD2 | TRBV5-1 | TGCGCCAGCAGCTCCGGACTAGCGGGAACCAGCTCCTACAATGAGCAGTTCTTC | CASSSGLAGTSSYNEQFF
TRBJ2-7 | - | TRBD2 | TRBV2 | TGTGTCAGCAGTAAGGGACTAGCGGGATACTACGAGCAGTACTTC | CVSSKGLAGYYEQYF
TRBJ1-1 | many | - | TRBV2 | TGTGCCAGCAGCGCGGGGAACACTGAAGCTTTCTTT | CASSAGNTEAFF
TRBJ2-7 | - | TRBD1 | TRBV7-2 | TGTGCCAGCAGCTTAGCGTGGGACAGGGAATCTCTCGAGCAGTACTTC | CASSLAWDRESLEQYF
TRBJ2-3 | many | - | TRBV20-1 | TGCAGTGCTAGCCTTCAAGATACGCAGTATTTT | CSASLQDTQYF
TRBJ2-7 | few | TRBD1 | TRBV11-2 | TGTGCCAGCAGCACCGGACAGGGAACGCGCTCCTACGAGCAGTACTTC | CASSTGQGTRSYEQYF
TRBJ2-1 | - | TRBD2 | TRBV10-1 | TGCGCCAGCAGTGGGACTAGCGGGGGGCTTCCTCTAAATGAGCAGTTCTTC | CASSGTSGGLPLNEQFF
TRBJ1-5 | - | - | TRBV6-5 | TGTGCCAGCAGTTACAGGGCAGGGGGCAATCAGCCCCAGCATTTT | CASSYRAGGNQPQHF
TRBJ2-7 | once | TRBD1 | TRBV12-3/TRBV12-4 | TGTGCGTCGCGGGACAGGGGCCACGAGCAGTACTTC | CASRDRGHEQYF
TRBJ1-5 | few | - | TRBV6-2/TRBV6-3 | TGTGCCAGCAGATCGGGCAATCAGCCCCAGCATTTT | CASRSGNQPQHF
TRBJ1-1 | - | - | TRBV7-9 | TGTGCCAGCAGCTTAGGGTTAGGAGAGGGAACTGAAACTTTCTTT | CASSLGLGEGTETFF
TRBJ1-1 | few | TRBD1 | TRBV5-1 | TGCGCCAGCAGCTTGGTTGGGACAGGGAACACTGAAGCTTTCTTT | CASSLVGTGNTEAFF
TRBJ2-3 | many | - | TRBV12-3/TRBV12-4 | TGTGCCAGCAGTGAGTTGGGAGCCGTGGGTCACACAGATACGCAGTATTTT | CASSELGAVGHTDTQYF
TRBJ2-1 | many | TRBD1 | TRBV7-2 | TGTGCCAGCAGCCCCGGACAGGGTCCATCTTCCGACTACAATGAGCAGTTCTTC | CASSPGQGPSSDYNEQFF
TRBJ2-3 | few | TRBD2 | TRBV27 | TGTGCCAGCAGGGGGGGGTGGGGGGCAGATACGCAGTATTTT | CASRGGWGADTQYF
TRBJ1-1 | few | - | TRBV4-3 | TGCGCCAGCAGCCAAGAGATGCGCGGGAACACTGAAGCTTTCTTT | CASSQEMRGNTEAFF
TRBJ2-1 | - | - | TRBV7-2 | TGTGCCAGCAGCCCAGGTAGCGGACGGGACTGGAATTCCTACAATGAGCAGTTCTTC | CASSPGSGRDWNSYNEQFF